Following are 21 T cell receptor beta chains from one sample sequenced in a study of cytomegalovirus exposure and HLA in healthy donors. The table came from immunoSEQ multiplex PCR; TCRdb's copy has only in-frame clones and leaves some out. Altogether 160,000 or so clones are present, about 88% being singletons, with the ten largest covering around 3%. Sequenced input: PBMCs. The receptors originated from a man aged 18-30 years in good health and CMV-seronegative.

The V and J genes are TRBV28 and TRBJ1-2; possible D gene TRBD1, 6 bases. This CDR3 is 13 amino acids long. Germline V gene lookup returns CDR1 MDHEN and CDR2 SYDVKM. V lost 4 bases, J lost 8 bases, and 14 bases lay in between. The CDR3 DNA is TGTGCCAGCAGTTCCCCTGGGGGCCTGGGCTACACCTTC. The encoded protein is CASSSPGGLGYTF.

The V call is TRBV29-1, the J call TRBJ2-7, with 9 bases fitting TRBD2. This CDR3 contains 13 residues. J was trimmed by 3 bases and V by 5 bases; bases with no gene match: 5. Germline V gene sequence: CDR1 SQVTM, CDR2 ANQGSEA. CDR3 in DNA: TGCAGCGTTTCATTAGCGGGAGACTACGAGCAGTACTTC. This encodes CSVSLAGDYEQYF.

This CDR3 is CASSAPGLAGVHEQYF. Written as DNA, the CDR3 is TGTGCCAGCAGCGCACCTGGACTAGCGGGAGTGCACGAGCAGTACTTC. The chain joins TRBV9 to TRBJ2-7, with 13 bases matching TRBD2. This CDR3 is built from 16 residues. V lost 3 bases, J lost 5 bases, and 8 bases stayed unmatched. CDR1 is SGDLS, CDR2 YYNGEE, per germline.

In its sample, this clone was seen a few times. The chain links TRBV6-5 to TRBJ1-5, with D unresolved. Germline CDR1 is MNHEY and CDR2 is SVGAGI. Trimming took off 0 bases at V and 6 bases at J, with 12 bases between the two ends. The CDR3 totals 15 residues. The CDR3 loop is CASSYSREGSQPQHF. The CDR3 DNA reads as TGTGCCAGCAGTTACTCGAGGGAGGGAAGTCAGCCCCAGCATTTT.

The chain uses TRBV5-1 and TRBJ1-1; the D is unclear. Looked up from germline, CDR1 is SGHRS and CDR2 is YFSETQ. This CDR3 comprises 14 residues. V lost 2 bases to trimming and J lost 7 bases, with 15 bases between them. CDR3: CASSFLAGRGEAFF. DNA for the CDR3: TGCGCCAGCAGCTTCCTCGCGGGCCGCGGTGAAGCTTTCTTT.

CDR3 bases: TGCAGCGCGCGGGCCACCGGGGAGCTGTTTTTT. Protein product: CSARATGELFF. This rearrangement joins TRBV29-1 to TRBJ2-2; possible D gene TRBD2, 5 bases. Germline V lookup: CDR1 SQVTM, CDR2 ANQGSEA. This CDR3 comprises 11 residues. Between the trimmed V and J ends, which lost 7 bases and 4 bases, there was a span of 7 bases.

The chain recombines TRBV19 with TRBJ1-5; no clear D gene. V dropped 6 bases and J dropped 0 bases, with 30 bases sitting between them. There are 21 residues in the CDR3. Germline lookup yields CDR1 LNHDA and CDR2 SQIVND (reference sequence). In nucleotides, the CDR3 is TGTGCCAGTAGCGATCTAGGCCCGCGGGCCTCGGTGCTTTTTAGCAATCAGCCCCAGCATTTT. Translation gives CASSDLGPRASVLFSNQPQHF.

The chain recombines TRBV7-2 with TRBJ1-5; TRBD1 matches 7 bases. With V trimmed by 6 bases and J by 7 bases, 6 bases remained unmatched. The CDR3 spans 13 residues. Germline loops: CDR1 SGHTA, CDR2 FQGNSA. The CDR3 region has the DNA TGTGCCAGCAGTGCTCAGGGGGTCCAGCCCCAGCATTTT. Amino acid sequence: CASSAQGVQPQHF.

This clone appeared many times. The rearrangement uses TRBV29-1 and TRBJ2-5; possibly TRBD1 for D (9 bases). The V gene's germline CDR1 is SQVTM and CDR2 ANQGSEA. This CDR3 contains 15 residues. V shed 4 bases and J shed 2 bases, with 17 bases lying between them. The CDR3 is CSVAGGTGMQETQYF. Here the CDR3 DNA reads TGCAGCGTTGCGGGAGGGACAGGGATGCAAGAGACCCAGTACTTC.

The rearrangement joins TRBV5-4 to TRBJ1-2; the D gene is possibly TRBD1 (5 bases). Trimming took 4 bases from V and 7 from J, leaving 14 bases between them. The germline V gene encodes CDR1 SGHNT and CDR2 YYREEE (reference sequence). This CDR3 contains 13 residues. CDR3 nucleotide sequence: TGTGCCAGCAGCCTAGTCGGGGGATCTGGCTACACCTTC. Its protein is CASSLVGGSGYTF.

This clone was found many times. The chain combines TRBV2 with TRBJ1-2, with 7 bases that match TRBD1. V was clipped by 10 bases and J by 8 bases; unmatched bases: 4. The CDR3 sequence is 10 residues long. Germline assignment: CDR1 SNHLY and CDR2 FYNNEI. The CDR3 spells CATGQDGYTF. The CDR3 DNA reads TGTGCCACCGGACAGGACGGCTACACCTTC.

The chain couples TRBV7-9 to TRBJ1-2; TRBD1 aligns across 7 bases. Germline V CDR1 and CDR2: SEHNR, FQNEAQ (reference sequence). V lost 1 base, J lost 2 bases, and 7 bases stayed unmatched. This CDR3 region has 16 residues. CDR3 sequence: CASSLGTGISNYGYTF. The CDR3 coding sequence is TGTGCCAGCAGCTTAGGGACAGGAATCTCCAACTATGGCTACACCTTC.

The V gene is TRBV6-5, the J gene TRBJ2-1; D is possibly TRBD2 (5 bases). The CDR3 sequence is 13 residues long. V was pared by 8 bases and J by 9 bases, with 17 bases between. The germline gives CDR1 MNHEY, CDR2 SVGAGI. CDR3 amino acids: CASAGLAGSEQFF. The CDR3 DNA follows: TGTGCCAGCGCAGGCCTAGCTGGGAGTGAGCAGTTCTTC.

The V and J genes are TRBV6-1 and TRBJ2-1; D is perhaps TRBD1 (6 bases). Germline V CDR1 and CDR2: MNHNS, SASEGT. The CDR3 length is 14 residues. V lost 3 bases and J 6 bases, leaving 12 bases between the germline ends. DNA for the CDR3: TGTGCCAGCAGTGAGAGAGGCAGGGGCAATGAGCAGTTCTTC. Translating gives CASSERGRGNEQFF.

The gene calls are TRBV5-8 and TRBJ1-2, with a weak D call TRBD1 (6 bases). Germline CDR1 and CDR2: SGHTS and YDEGEE. This CDR3 is 13 amino acids long. V was shortened by 3 bases and J by 7 bases, with 13 bases between the two germline ends. For the CDR3, the DNA is TGTGCCAGCAGCTCCGACAGGCGTTCTGGCTACACCTTC. Protein sequence: CASSSDRRSGYTF.

This clone was counted only a few times. As DNA, the CDR3 is TGTGCCAGCAGTCGAAATGAGGGAACAGCTTTCTTT. It specifies CASSRNEGTAFF. The chain recombines TRBV4-2 with TRBJ1-1; D is uncertain. V lost 6 bases and J 10 bases, leaving 15 bases between the germline ends. Germline loops: CDR1 LGHNA, CDR2 YNFKEQ. This CDR3 is 12 amino acids long.

The chain employs TRBV2 and TRBJ1-2, with TRBD1 matching 10 bases. CDR3 size: 15 residues. CDR1 and CDR2 from the germline V gene are SNHLY and FYNNEI. J gave up 7 bases and V 4 bases, and 9 bases lay outside the gene matches. CDR3: CASSGNHGTGVGYTF. CDR3 coding DNA: TGTGCCAGCAGTGGGAATCACGGGACAGGGGTTGGCTACACCTTC.

This clone was recorded only once. CDR3 region: CASQDRGWSNQPQHF. The CDR3 region has the DNA TGTGCCAGCCAGGACAGGGGATGGAGCAATCAGCCCCAGCATTTT. V is TRBV19 and J is TRBJ1-5; TRBD1 matches at 9 bases. CDR1 LNHDA and CDR2 SQIVND come from the germline V gene (reference sequence). The J segment lost 1 base and the V segment lost 9 bases, leaving 7 bases of the junction unmatched. The CDR3 contains 15 residues.

The chain joins TRBV6-6 to TRBJ2-2; 10 positions agree with TRBD1. The germline CDR1 and CDR2 sequences are MNHNY and SVGAGI (reference sequence). This CDR3 spans 15 amino acids. Trimming took 6 bases from V and 0 from J; bases not matched to a gene: 1. The CDR3 sequence: CASRGTGANTGELFF. The DNA for the CDR3 is TGTGCCAGCAGGGGGACAGGGGCGAACACCGGGGAGCTGTTTTTT.

V and J are TRBV29-1 and TRBJ1-1, with D possibly being TRBD1 (5 bases). V was clipped by 5 bases and J by 0 bases, with 10 bases between them. The CDR3 sequence is 13 residues long. Germline CDR1 SQVTM, CDR2 ANQGSEA. The CDR3 region is CSVHRQLNTEAFF. In DNA, the CDR3 is TGCAGCGTTCATAGACAGCTGAACACTGAAGCTTTCTTT.

This clone has just one count. Here the CDR3 reads CASAAGGEQYV. The CDR3 coding sequence is TGTGCCAGCGCCGCAGGGGGAGAGCAGTACGTC. The chain carries TRBV6-5 and TRBJ2-7, with 7 bases that match TRBD1. The CDR3 runs 11 residues. Germline assignment: CDR1 MNHEY and CDR2 SVGAGI. After removal of 8 bases from V and 7 bases from J, the junction contained 5 bases not matched to a gene.